The 12 T cell receptor beta chains reported below all come from one sample, sequenced in a study of T cells in Graves' hyperthyroidism and ophthalmopathy. The source material, RNA transcripts, was used to amplify TCR beta CDR3 regions. HTBI primers were employed in a first-round RT-PCR of the TCR CDR3. MiXCR, run by TCRdb on the multiplex PCR reads, gives a single entry per CDR3 protein. The table shows about 350,000 distinct CDR3 sequences, with approximately 14% occurring only once. The sample comprised blood. Receptor source: a woman aged 30 to 39 with Graves' hyperthyroidism.

This clonotype turned up a few times. The CDR3 spells CASSYFRGSQLFF. The DNA of the CDR3 is TGTGCCAGCAGTTACTTTCGGGGCAGCCAACTGTTTTTT. The gene calls are TRBV6-2 or TRBV6-3 and TRBJ1-4; D is perhaps TRBD1 (5 bases). Per the germline V gene, CDR1 is MNHEY and CDR2 is SVGEGT. Trimming removed 1 base at V and 12 bases at J, with 12 bases between. The CDR3 is 13 residues long.

This clonotype was counted a few times. This rearrangement joins TRBV11-2 to TRBJ1-2; D is perhaps TRBD1 (5 bases). This CDR3 has 14 residues. Deletions cut 0 bases from V and 4 bases from J, with 9 bases between. Germline CDR1 is SGHAT and CDR2 is FQNNGV. Here the CDR3 reads CASSLDFGGYGYTF. Written as DNA, the CDR3 is TGTGCCAGCAGCTTAGATTTCGGGGGCTATGGCTACACCTTC.

This clonotype was counted only a few times. As DNA, the CDR3 is TGTGCCAGTAGACAACCCCATTATCCGTGGGGCTACACCTTC. This gives the protein CASRQPHYPWGYTF. The chain joins TRBV19 to TRBJ1-2, with no clear D. The CDR3 has 14 residues. Trimming shortened V by 6 bases and J by 8 bases, and 19 bases separated the two germline ends. Germline V gene data show CDR1 as LNHDA and CDR2 as SQIVND (reference sequence).

This clonotype was observed at least ten times. CDR3 nucleotides: TGTGCCAGCAGCAAACAGGAGTCCCGGGGAAACATTCAGTACTTC. It specifies CASSKQESRGNIQYF. The V and J genes are TRBV6-1 and TRBJ2-4; tentatively, D is TRBD1 or TRBD2 (5 bases each). V gave up 6 bases and J gave up 6 bases, with 18 bases separating them. This CDR3 is built from 15 residues. Germline CDR1 reads MNHNS; CDR2 reads SASEGT.

The V call is TRBV20-1, the J call TRBJ2-3, with D possibly matching TRBD2 (6 bases). The CDR3 spans 15 residues. Looked up from germline, CDR1 is DFQATT and CDR2 is SNEGSKA (reference sequence). V was trimmed by 1 base and J by 0 bases, leaving 11 bases between them. The CDR3 loop is CSARVPGLSTDTQYF. CDR3 in DNA: TGCAGTGCTAGAGTCCCGGGACTCAGCACAGATACGCAGTATTTT.

V gene TRBV3-1 combines with J gene TRBJ2-3, with 7 bases fitting TRBD1. The CDR3 is 15 amino acids. Germline V CDR1 and CDR2: LGHDT, YNNKEL (reference sequence). The trim removed 4 bases at V and 3 bases at J, leaving 7 bases unmatched. The CDR3 spells CASSRARDRTDTQYF. Here the CDR3 DNA reads TGTGCCAGCAGCCGGGCACGGGACAGAACAGATACGCAGTATTTT.

This clonotype was seen ten or more times. The genes are TRBV2 and TRBJ2-5; D possibly corresponds to TRBD1 (5 bases). The CDR3 covers 12 residues. Germline CDR1 reads SNHLY; CDR2 reads FYNNEI. Trimming shortened V by 7 bases and J by 4 bases, and 10 bases separated the two germline ends. The CDR3 loop is CASIRRGETQYF. CDR3 in DNA: TGTGCCAGCATAAGAAGGGGAGAGACCCAGTACTTC.

This clonotype was detected ten times or more. The V and J genes are TRBV7-2 and TRBJ2-2, with TRBD1 as a possible D gene (5 bases). Looked up from germline, CDR1 is SGHTA and CDR2 is FQGNSA. There are 14 residues in the CDR3. V was pared by 5 bases and J by 6 bases, with 13 bases between. The DNA of the CDR3 is TGTGCCAGCAGCCCTCGGCAGGGATCCGGGGAGCTGTTTTTT. Translated, it gives CASSPRQGSGELFF.

This clonotype showed up many times. This rearrangement joins TRBV12-3 or TRBV12-4 to TRBJ2-1; 10 bases agree with TRBD2. This CDR3 is built from 15 residues. V was pared by 3 bases and J by 3 bases, with 2 bases of the junction left unmatched. In DNA form, the CDR3 reads TGTGCCAGCAGTTTTGCTAGCGGGAGCTACAATGAGCAGTTCTTC. This codes for CASSFASGSYNEQFF.

This clonotype showed up just a few times. V usage is TRBV3-1 and J usage is TRBJ2-3; 11 bases are shared with TRBD2. The CDR3 has 20 amino acids. The V and J ends lost 0 bases and 2 bases, in that order; junction bases with no gene match: 13. CDR1 is LGHDT, CDR2 YNNKEL, per germline (reference sequence). The CDR3: CASSQDPMGLAGGATDTQYF. The CDR3 DNA reads as TGTGCCAGCAGCCAAGACCCCATGGGGCTAGCGGGAGGAGCCACAGATACGCAGTATTTT.

This clonotype was counted ten times or more. Here the CDR3 DNA reads TGTGCCAGCAGCTTCGGTAGCGGCTCAGATACGCAGTATTTT. This sequence encodes CASSFGSGSDTQYF. The chain joins TRBV7-2 to TRBJ2-3; D may be TRBD2 (6 bases). The CDR3 consists of 14 residues. V was trimmed by 3 bases and J by 4 bases, leaving 11 bases between them. The V gene's germline CDR1 is SGHTA and CDR2 FQGNSA.

This clonotype was seen more than once but under ten times. The chain is built from TRBV7-9 and TRBJ2-3; D may be TRBD2 (6 bases). Germline V gives CDR1 SEHNR, CDR2 FQNEAQ (reference sequence). V lost 1 base and J 4 bases, leaving 9 bases between the germline ends. CDR3 length: 14 amino acids. The CDR3 nucleotides are TGTGCCAGCAGCTTAGTGGGGAGGCCAGATACGCAGTATTTT. It yields the protein CASSLVGRPDTQYF. Complete variable domain (other parts from reference TRBV7-9 and TRBJ2-3): DTGVSQNPRHKITKRGQNVTFRCDPISEHNRLYWYRQTLGQGPEFLTYFQNEAQLEKSRLLSDRFSAERPKGSFSTLEIQRTEQGDSAMYLCASSLVGRPDTQYFGPGTRLTVL.